Listed here is a single T cell receptor beta chain. What it binds is unknown. The junction shows a germline mismatch at one end, possibly a read error. This specimen comes from a study of blood T cells in healthy people across ages. Study-level points and caveats: TCR beta diversity correlated strongly with naive T cell percentage. Among T cells, TCR beta diversity per million cells dropped roughly linearly as age rose.

Donor samples were obtained from healthy Caucasian individuals from Russia, aged about 6 to 95. Samples had at least 6.5 million PBMCs isolated from them. CDR3 size: 15 residues. CDR1 is MNHNS and CDR2 is SASEGT in the germline V gene. The use of a sample-barcoded 5' primer and a J-beta primer mix characterized a second PCR of about 6 to 11 cycles. TCRdb re-called the 5' RACE reads through MiXCR, storing one row per CDR3 protein. The sample comprises more than 800,000 distinct CDR3 sequences, more than 35% of which are singletons, and approximately 17% rests with the top ten. The chain has TRBV6-1 and TRBJ2-1; 7 bases agree with TRBD2. Sequencing was done on a sample of blood. This clonotype was sampled from a woman aged 55-70 years in good health. Written as DNA, the CDR3 is TGTGCCGGCAGTGAACAAAGCGGGATGGGGAGTGAGCAGTTCTTC. As protein: CAGSEQSGMGSEQFF.